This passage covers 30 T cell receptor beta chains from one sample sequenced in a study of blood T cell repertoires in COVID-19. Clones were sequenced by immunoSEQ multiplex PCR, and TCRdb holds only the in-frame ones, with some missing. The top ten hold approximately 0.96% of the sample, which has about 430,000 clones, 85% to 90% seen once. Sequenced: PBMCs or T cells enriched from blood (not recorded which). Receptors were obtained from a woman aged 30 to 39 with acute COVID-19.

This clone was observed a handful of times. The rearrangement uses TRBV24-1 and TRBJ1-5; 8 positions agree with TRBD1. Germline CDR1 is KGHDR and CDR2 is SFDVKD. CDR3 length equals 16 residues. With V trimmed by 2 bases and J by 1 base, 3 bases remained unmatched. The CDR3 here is CATSDSTGDSNQPQHF. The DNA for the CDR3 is TGTGCCACCAGTGATTCGACAGGGGACAGCAATCAGCCCCAGCATTTT.

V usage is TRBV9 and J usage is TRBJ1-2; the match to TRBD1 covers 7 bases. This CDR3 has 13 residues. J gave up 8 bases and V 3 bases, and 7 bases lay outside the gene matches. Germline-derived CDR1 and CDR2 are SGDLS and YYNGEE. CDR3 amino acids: CASSGPGQLGYTF. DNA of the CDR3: TGTGCCAGCAGCGGACCGGGACAGCTCGGCTACACCTTC.

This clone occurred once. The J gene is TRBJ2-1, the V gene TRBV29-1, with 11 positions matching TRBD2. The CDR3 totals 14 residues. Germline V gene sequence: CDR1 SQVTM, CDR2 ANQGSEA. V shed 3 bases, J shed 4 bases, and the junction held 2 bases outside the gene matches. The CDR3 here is CSVDGTSGYNEQFF. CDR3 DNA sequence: TGCAGCGTTGATGGGACTAGCGGTTACAATGAGCAGTTCTTC.

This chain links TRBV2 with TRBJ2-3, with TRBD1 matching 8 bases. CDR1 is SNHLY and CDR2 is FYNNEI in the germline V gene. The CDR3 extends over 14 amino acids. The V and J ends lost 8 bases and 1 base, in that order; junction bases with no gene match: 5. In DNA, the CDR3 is TGTGCCAGCGGCCAGGGGGCCGGCACAGATACGCAGTATTTT. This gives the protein CASGQGAGTDTQYF.

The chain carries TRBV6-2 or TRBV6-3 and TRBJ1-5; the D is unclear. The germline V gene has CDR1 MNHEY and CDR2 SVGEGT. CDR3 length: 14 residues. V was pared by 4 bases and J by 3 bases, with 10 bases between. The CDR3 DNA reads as TGTGCCAGCAGTTCACAGACCTTCAATCAGCCCCAGCATTTT. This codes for CASSSQTFNQPQHF.

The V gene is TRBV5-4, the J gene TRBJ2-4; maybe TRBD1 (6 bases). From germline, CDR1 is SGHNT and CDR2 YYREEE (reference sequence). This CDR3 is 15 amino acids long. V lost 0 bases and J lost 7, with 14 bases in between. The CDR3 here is CASSLDPGQWNIQYF. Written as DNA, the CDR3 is TGTGCCAGCAGCTTGGATCCGGGACAATGGAACATTCAGTACTTC.

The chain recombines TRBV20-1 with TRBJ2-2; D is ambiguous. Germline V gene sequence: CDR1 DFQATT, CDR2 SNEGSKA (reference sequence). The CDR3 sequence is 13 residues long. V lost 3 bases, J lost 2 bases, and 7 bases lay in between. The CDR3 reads CSASRTNTGELFF. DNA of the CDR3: TGCAGTGCTAGTAGAACAAACACCGGGGAGCTGTTTTTT.

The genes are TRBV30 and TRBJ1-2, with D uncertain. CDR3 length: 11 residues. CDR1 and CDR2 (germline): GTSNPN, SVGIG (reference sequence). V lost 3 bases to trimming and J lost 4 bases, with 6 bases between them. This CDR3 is CAWRQLYGYTF. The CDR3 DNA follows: TGTGCCTGGAGACAGCTCTATGGCTACACCTTC.

The CDR3 region is CASSLVHGRVNEQFF. DNA for the CDR3: TGTGCCAGCAGCTTAGTCCACGGCAGGGTGAATGAGCAGTTCTTC. The genes are TRBV7-9 and TRBJ2-1; possible D gene TRBD1, 5 bases. CDR3 size: 15 residues. CDR1 is SEHNR and CDR2 is FQNEAQ in the germline V gene (reference sequence). Trimming stripped 1 base from V and 7 bases from J, with 14 bases between. The whole variable domain, filled in from reference TRBV7-9 and TRBJ2-1, reads DTGVSQNPRHKITKRGQNVTFRCDPISEHNRLYWYRQTLGQGPEFLTYFQNEAQLEKSRLLSDRFSAERPKGSFSTLEIQRTEQGDSAMYLCASSLVHGRVNEQFFGPGTRLTVL.

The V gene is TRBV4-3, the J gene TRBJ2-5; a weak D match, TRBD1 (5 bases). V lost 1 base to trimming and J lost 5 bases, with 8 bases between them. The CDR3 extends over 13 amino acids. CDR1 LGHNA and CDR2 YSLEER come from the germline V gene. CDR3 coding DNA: TGCGCCAGCAGCCAAGGGACAAGGGAGACCCAGTACTTC. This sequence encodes CASSQGTRETQYF.

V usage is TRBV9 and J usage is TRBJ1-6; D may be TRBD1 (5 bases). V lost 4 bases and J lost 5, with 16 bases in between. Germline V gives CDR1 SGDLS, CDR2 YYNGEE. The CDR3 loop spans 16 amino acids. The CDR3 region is CASSPMGGLDNSPLHF. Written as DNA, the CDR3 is TGTGCCAGCAGCCCCATGGGGGGATTGGATAATTCACCCCTCCACTTT.

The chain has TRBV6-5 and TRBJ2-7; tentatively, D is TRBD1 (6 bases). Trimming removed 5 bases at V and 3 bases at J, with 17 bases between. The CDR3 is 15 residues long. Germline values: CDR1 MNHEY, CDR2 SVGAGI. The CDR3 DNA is TGTGCCAGCAGTAGCAGCAGGGGTATGGGCTACGAGCAGTACTTC. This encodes CASSSSRGMGYEQYF.

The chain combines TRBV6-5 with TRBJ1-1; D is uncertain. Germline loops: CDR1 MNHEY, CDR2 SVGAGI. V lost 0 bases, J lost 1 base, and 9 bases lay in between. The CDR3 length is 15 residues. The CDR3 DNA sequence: TGTGCCAGCAGTTACTCGTACTCCACGAACACTGAAGCTTTCTTT. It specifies CASSYSYSTNTEAFF.

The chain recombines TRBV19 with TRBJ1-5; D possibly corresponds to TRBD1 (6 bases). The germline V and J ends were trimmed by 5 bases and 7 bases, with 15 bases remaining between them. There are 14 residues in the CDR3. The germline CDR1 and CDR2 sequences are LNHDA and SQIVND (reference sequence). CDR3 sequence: CASSSTGSGQPQHF. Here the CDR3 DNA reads TGTGCCAGTAGTTCAACAGGGTCCGGACAGCCCCAGCATTTT.

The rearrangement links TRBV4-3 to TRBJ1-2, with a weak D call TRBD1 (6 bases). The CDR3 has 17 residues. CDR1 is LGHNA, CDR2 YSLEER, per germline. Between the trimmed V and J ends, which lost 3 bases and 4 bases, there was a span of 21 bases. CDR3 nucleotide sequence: TGCGCCAGCAGCCAGAGTACCACAGGGATATGGGGCTATGGCTACACCTTC. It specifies CASSQSTTGIWGYGYTF.

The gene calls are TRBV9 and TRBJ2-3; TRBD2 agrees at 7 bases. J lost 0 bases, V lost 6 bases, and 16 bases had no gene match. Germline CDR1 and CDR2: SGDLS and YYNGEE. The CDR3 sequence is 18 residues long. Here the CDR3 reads CASTLNIGGGDSTDTQYF. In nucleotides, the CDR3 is TGTGCCAGCACCTTAAACATTGGCGGGGGTGACAGCACAGATACGCAGTATTTT.

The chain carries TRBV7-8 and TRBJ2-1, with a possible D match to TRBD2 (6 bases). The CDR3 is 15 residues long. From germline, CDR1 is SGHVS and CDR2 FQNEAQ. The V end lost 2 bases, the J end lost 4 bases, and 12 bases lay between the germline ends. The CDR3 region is CASSLIVGTYNEQFF. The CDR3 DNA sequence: TGTGCCAGCAGCTTAATAGTGGGGACTTACAATGAGCAGTTCTTC. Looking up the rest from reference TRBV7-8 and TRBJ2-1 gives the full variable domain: GAGVSQSPRYKVAKRGQDVALRCDPISGHVSLFWYQQALGQGPEFLTYFQNEAQLDKSGLPSDRFFAERPEGSVSTLKIQRTQQEDSAVYLCASSLIVGTYNEQFFGPGTRLTVL.

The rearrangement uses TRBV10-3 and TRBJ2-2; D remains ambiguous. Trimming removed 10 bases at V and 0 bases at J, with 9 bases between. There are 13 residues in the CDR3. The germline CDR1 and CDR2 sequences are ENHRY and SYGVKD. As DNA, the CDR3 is TGTGCCAGTAATCCTCCGAACACCGGGGAGCTGTTTTTT. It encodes CASNPPNTGELFF.

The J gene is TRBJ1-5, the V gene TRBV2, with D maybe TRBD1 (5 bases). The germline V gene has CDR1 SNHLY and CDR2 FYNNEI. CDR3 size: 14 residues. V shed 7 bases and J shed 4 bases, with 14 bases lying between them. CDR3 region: CASTAQGPNQPQHF. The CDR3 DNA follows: TGTGCCAGCACCGCGCAGGGTCCAAATCAGCCCCAGCATTTT.

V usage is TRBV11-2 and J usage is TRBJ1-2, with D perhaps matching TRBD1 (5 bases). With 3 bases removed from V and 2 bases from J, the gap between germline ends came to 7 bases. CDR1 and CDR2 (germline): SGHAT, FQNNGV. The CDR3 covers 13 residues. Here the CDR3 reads CASSFAGNYGYTF. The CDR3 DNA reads TGTGCCAGCAGCTTCGCAGGGAACTATGGCTACACCTTC.

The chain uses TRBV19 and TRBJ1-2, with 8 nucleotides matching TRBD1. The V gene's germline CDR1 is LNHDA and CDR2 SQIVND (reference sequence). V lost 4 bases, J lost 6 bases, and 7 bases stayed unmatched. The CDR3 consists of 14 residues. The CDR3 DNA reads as TGTGCCAGTAGTAGCGGACAGGGACGTCATGGCTACACCTTC. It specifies CASSSGQGRHGYTF.

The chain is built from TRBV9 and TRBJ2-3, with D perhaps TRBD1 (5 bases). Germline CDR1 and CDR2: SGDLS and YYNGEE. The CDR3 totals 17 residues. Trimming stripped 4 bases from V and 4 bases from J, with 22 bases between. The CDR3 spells CASSPSIGVSLSDTQYF. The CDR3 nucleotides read TGTGCCAGCAGCCCTAGTATAGGGGTCTCACTCTCAGATACGCAGTATTTT.

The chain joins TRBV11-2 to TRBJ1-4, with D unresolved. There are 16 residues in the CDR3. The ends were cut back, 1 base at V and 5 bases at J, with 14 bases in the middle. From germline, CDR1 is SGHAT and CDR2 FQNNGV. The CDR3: CASSLGIGGLNEKLFF. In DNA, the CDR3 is TGTGCCAGCAGCTTAGGTATTGGAGGGTTAAATGAAAAACTGTTTTTT.

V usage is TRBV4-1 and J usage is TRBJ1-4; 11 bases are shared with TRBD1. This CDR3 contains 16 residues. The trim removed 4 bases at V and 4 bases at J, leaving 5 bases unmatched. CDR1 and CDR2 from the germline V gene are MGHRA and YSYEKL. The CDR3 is CASSRGQGANNEKLFF. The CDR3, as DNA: TGCGCCAGCAGCCGAGGACAGGGGGCGAATAATGAAAAACTGTTTTTT.

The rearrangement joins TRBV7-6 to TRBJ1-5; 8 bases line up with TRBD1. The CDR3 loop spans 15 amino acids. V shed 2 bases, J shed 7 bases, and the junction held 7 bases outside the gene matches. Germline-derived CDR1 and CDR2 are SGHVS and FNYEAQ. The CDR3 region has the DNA TGTGCCAGCAGCTTAATTCAGGGGGCCGGGCAGCCCCAGCATTTT. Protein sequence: CASSLIQGAGQPQHF.

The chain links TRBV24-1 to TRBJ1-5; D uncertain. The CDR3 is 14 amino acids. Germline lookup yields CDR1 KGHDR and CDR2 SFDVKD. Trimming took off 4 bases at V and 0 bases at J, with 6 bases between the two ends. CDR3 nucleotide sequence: TGTGCCACCAGTGACACTTATAGCAATCAGCCCCAGCATTTT. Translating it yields CATSDTYSNQPQHF.

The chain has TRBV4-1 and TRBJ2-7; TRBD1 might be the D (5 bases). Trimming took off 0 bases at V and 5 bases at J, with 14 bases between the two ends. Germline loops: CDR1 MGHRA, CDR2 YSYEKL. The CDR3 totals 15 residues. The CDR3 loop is CASSQDLQGWNEQYF. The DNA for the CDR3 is TGCGCCAGCAGCCAAGATCTCCAGGGATGGAACGAGCAGTACTTC.

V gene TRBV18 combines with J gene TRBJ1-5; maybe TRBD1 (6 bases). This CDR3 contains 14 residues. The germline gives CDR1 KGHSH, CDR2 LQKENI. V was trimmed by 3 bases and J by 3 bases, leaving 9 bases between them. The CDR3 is CASSPGTYNQPQHF. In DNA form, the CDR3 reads TGTGCCAGCTCACCGGGGACATACAATCAGCCCCAGCATTTT. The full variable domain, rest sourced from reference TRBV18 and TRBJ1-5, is NAGVMQNPRHLVRRRGQEARLRCSPMKGHSHVYWYRQLPEEGLKFMVYLQKENIIDESGMPKERFSAEFPKEGPSILRIQQVVRGDSAAYFCASSPGTYNQPQHFGDGTRLSIL.

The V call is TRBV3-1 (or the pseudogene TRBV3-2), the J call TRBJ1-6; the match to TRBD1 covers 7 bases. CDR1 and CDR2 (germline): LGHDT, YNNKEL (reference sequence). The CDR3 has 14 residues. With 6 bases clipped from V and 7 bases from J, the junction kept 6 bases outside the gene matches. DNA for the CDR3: TGTGCCAGCAGGCCGACAGGGTTCAATTCACCCCTCCACTTT. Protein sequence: CASRPTGFNSPLHF.

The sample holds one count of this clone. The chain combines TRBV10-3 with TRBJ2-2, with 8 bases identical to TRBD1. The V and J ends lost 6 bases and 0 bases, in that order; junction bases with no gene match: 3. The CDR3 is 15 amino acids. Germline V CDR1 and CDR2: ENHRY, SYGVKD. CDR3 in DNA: TGTGCCATCAGGGGACAGGTCCCGAACACCGGGGAGCTGTTTTTT. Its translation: CAIRGQVPNTGELFF.